This paragraph covers one TCR beta chain sequence. This sample is drawn from a study of blood T cell repertoires in COVID-19. Study-wide background: Some COVID-19 samples were acute and others convalescent; all came from the United States, Italy and Spain. PBMCs, B-cell-depleted T cells, or T cells provided the cDNA or gDNA that made up the material.

This CDR3 is 12 amino acids long. V gave up 5 bases and J gave up 2 bases, with 5 bases separating them. Looked up from germline, CDR1 is MNHEY and CDR2 is SVGEGT. Original processing methods: From reference gene primer amplification, estimates of nucleated cell counts were derived. Profiled with immunoSEQ multiplex PCR; TCRdb holds only in-frame clones, not every one. D and trimming come from the DNA, and the V and J calls and clone size come from that table. The sample gives more than 110,000 clones, 79% of which show up once; about 3.6% is in the top ten. The rearrangement uses TRBV6-2 or TRBV6-3 and TRBJ2-3, with a tentative D call TRBD1 (5 bases). This clonotype was sampled from a man in his sixties with acute or convalescent COVID-19. The sample was peripheral blood. CDR3 sequence: CASSGHTDTQYF. CDR3 DNA: TGTGCCAGCAGTGGACACACAGATACGCAGTATTTT.